A selection of T cell receptor beta chains follows, all from one sample in a study of PD-L1 blockade in urothelial cancer. TCRdb's copy holds only in-frame clones and misses some; the assay was immunoSEQ multiplex PCR. The table includes about 120,000 clones, under 95% detected once. The sample here was PBMCs, taken around atezolizumab (anti-PD-L1) treatment. These receptors all come from a man aged 55 to 70 with urothelial cancer. Each CDR3 is given with its conserved first and last residue. D genes are given only for firm matches. The size field is filled for only some rows; it gives once, few, many or a size class.

d_gene | abundance | j_gene | v_gene | CDR3aa | CDR3nt
TRBD2 | . | TRBJ2-3 | TRBV15 | CATSTASGRAGSDTQYF | TGTGCCACCAGCACCGCTAGCGGGAGGGCCGGGTCCGATACGCAGTATTTT
TRBD1 | . | TRBJ2-2 | TRBV5-1 | CASSSKQDRGSGELFF | TGCGCCAGCAGCTCGAAACAAGACAGGGGTTCCGGGGAGCTGTTTTTT
TRBD1 | . | TRBJ2-7 | TRBV28 | CASSSPGQGRSEQYF | TGTGCCAGCAGTTCCCCCGGACAGGGGCGCTCCGAGCAGTACTTC
. | . | TRBJ2-3 | TRBV21-1 | CATEPDRVALDTQYF | TGTGCCACCGAACCCGACAGGGTGGCTTTAGATACGCAGTATTTT
TRBD2 | . | TRBJ2-7 | TRBV5-4 | CASSLDLSGSYEQYF | TGTGCCAGCAGCTTGGATCTTAGCGGGAGCTACGAGCAGTACTTC
. | few | TRBJ1-1 | TRBV11-2 | CASSLRENTEAFF | TGTGCCAGCAGCTTAAGAGAGAACACTGAAGCTTTCTTT
. | . | TRBJ2-5 | TRBV9 | CASSVIEGTQYF | TGTGCCAGCAGCGTTATAGAGGGGACCCAGTACTTC
. | . | TRBJ2-1 | TRBV19 | CASSVGTGRYEQFF | TGTGCCAGTAGTGTCGGGACTGGCCGTTATGAGCAGTTCTTC
TRBD1 | . | TRBJ2-7 | TRBV5-4 | CASSHRTGNEQYF | TGTGCCAGCAGCCACCGGACAGGTAACGAGCAGTACTTC
TRBD1 | . | TRBJ1-3 | TRBV10-3 | CAIRDPRGTIYF | TGTGCCATCAGAGACCCCAGGGGGACCATATATTTT
TRBD1 | . | TRBJ1-2 | TRBV18 | CASSTGTEDYGYTF | TGTGCCAGCTCAACCGGGACAGAAGACTATGGCTACACCTTC
TRBD1 | . | TRBJ2-7 | TRBV5-4 | CASSIGTGSYEQYF | TGTGCCAGCAGCATCGGGACAGGCTCCTACGAGCAGTACTTC
. | . | TRBJ2-1 | TRBV12-5 | CASGFGASRNNEQFF | TGTGCTAGTGGTTTCGGTGCTAGCCGAAACAATGAGCAGTTCTTC
TRBD1 | . | TRBJ2-7 | TRBV5-1 | CASSPGTAYYEQYF | TGCGCCAGCAGCCCCGGGACAGCTTACTACGAGCAGTACTTC
. | . | TRBJ1-2 | TRBV5-6 | CASSLLARWINYGYTF | TGTGCCAGCAGCTTGCTAGCTCGGTGGATTAACTATGGCTACACCTTC
. | . | TRBJ2-4 | TRBV4-1 | CASSQVGGGQNIQYF | TGCGCCAGCAGCCAAGTGGGGGGTGGACAAAACATTCAGTACTTC
TRBD1 | . | TRBJ2-7 | TRBV6-6 | CASSDRGQSYEQYF | TGTGCCAGCAGTGACAGGGGGCAGTCCTACGAGCAGTACTTC
. | . | TRBJ1-1 | TRBV15 | CATSMGARNTEAFF | TGTGCCACCAGCATGGGGGCCCGGAACACTGAAGCTTTCTTT
. | . | TRBJ2-1 | TRBV5-1 | CASSFGGASSYNEQFF | TGCGCCAGCAGCTTCGGCGGGGCGAGCTCCTACAATGAGCAGTTCTTC
. | . | TRBJ1-1 | TRBV11-2 | CASSSFEGQTNTEAFF | TGTGCCAGCAGCTCCTTCGAAGGACAGACGAACACTGAAGCTTTCTTT
. | . | TRBJ1-3 | TRBV9 | CASSVGDRVSGNTIYF | TGTGCCAGCAGCGTAGGTGACAGAGTCTCTGGAAACACCATATATTTT
TRBD1 | . | TRBJ2-5 | TRBV2 | CASSEERDSETQYF | TGTGCCAGCAGTGAAGAAAGGGACAGCGAGACCCAGTACTTC
. | . | TRBJ1-1 | TRBV5-6 | CASSLPGAGADTEAFF | TGTGCCAGCAGCTTACCTGGGGCGGGGGCCGACACTGAAGCTTTCTTT
. | . | TRBJ1-1 | TRBV5-1 | CASSFSSGARTEAFF | TGCGCCAGCAGCTTCTCTTCAGGGGCGCGTACTGAAGCTTTCTTT
TRBD1 | . | TRBJ1-5 | TRBV28 | CASSRDRGTSQPQHF | TGTGCCAGCAGTAGGGACAGGGGGACGAGTCAGCCCCAGCATTTT
. | . | TRBJ2-2 | TRBV28 | CASRRLDANTGELFF | TGTGCCAGCAGGAGACTAGACGCGAACACCGGGGAGCTGTTTTTT
. | . | TRBJ2-5 | TRBV15 | CATSREPRDQETQYF | TGTGCCACCAGCAGAGAGCCCCGAGACCAAGAGACCCAGTACTTC
TRBD1 | . | TRBJ2-7 | TRBV19 | CATPSGQGSYEQYF | TGTGCCACTCCCTCGGGACAGGGGTCCTACGAGCAGTACTTC
. | . | TRBJ1-2 | TRBV7-8 | CASSSDRSGLFYGYTF | TGTGCCAGCAGCTCCGACAGATCTGGTCTTTTCTATGGCTACACCTTC
TRBD1 | few | TRBJ1-1 | TRBV25-1 | CASSNRGTEAFF | TGTGCCAGCAGTAACAGGGGAACTGAAGCTTTCTTT
. | . | TRBJ2-7 | TRBV9 | CASSPGEFEQYF | TGTGCCAGCAGCCCTGGGGAGTTTGAGCAGTACTTC
. | . | TRBJ2-1 | TRBV18 | CASSRGTVYNEQFF | TGTGCCAGCTCAAGGGGGACGGTTTACAATGAGCAGTTCTTC
. | . | TRBJ2-3 | TRBV11-2 | CASSYPLQGQNTQYF | TGTGCCAGCAGCTACCCCCTGCAGGGTCAAAATACGCAGTATTTT
TRBD2 | . | TRBJ2-5 | TRBV5-1 | CASSLGSGRMETQYF | TGCGCCAGCAGCCTAGGGAGCGGGAGAATGGAGACCCAGTACTTC
TRBD2 | . | TRBJ2-7 | TRBV9 | CASSEGPGLAGYEQYF | TGTGCCAGCAGCGAGGGGCCGGGACTAGCGGGCTACGAGCAGTACTTC
TRBD1 | . | TRBJ2-5 | TRBV6-1 | CASSVTGGPYF | TGTGCCAGCAGTGTGACAGGGGGTCCGTACTTC
. | . | TRBJ1-1 | TRBV5-1 | CASSQGNTEAFF | TGCGCCAGCAGCCAGGGAAACACTGAAGCTTTCTTT
TRBD2 | . | TRBJ2-7 | TRBV7-7 | CASSPKAGGGEQYF | TGTGCCAGCAGCCCTAAAGCGGGGGGTGGTGAGCAGTACTTC
. | . | TRBJ2-3 | TRBV7-2 | CASSRRSAGTDTQYF | TGTGCCAGCAGCCGCCGATCAGCGGGCACAGATACGCAGTATTTT
. | . | TRBJ1-2 | TRBV4-3 | CASSQIPYQWGGYGYTF | TGCGCCAGCAGCCAAATCCCCTACCAATGGGGCGGCTATGGCTACACCTTC
. | once | TRBJ2-7 | TRBV7-3 | CASRSGSDEQYF | TGTGCCAGCAGGTCGGGATCCGACGAGCAGTACTTC
TRBD2 | . | TRBJ2-7 | TRBV7-2 | CASSPSGGTSYEQYF | TGTGCCAGCAGCCCCAGCGGGGGGACCTCCTACGAGCAGTACTTC
TRBD1 | . | TRBJ2-5 | TRBV28 | CASNRQGRETQYF | TGTGCCAGCAACAGACAGGGTAGGGAGACCCAGTACTTC
TRBD2 | . | TRBJ2-3 | TRBV4-2 | CASSQDTSGAGDTQYF | TGTGCCAGCAGCCAAGATACTAGCGGGGCTGGAGATACGCAGTATTTT
. | . | TRBJ2-3 | TRBV5-6 | CASSFGAGISTDTQYF | TGTGCCAGCAGCTTCGGGGCGGGAATAAGCACAGATACGCAGTATTTT
TRBD2 | . | TRBJ2-5 | TRBV5-1 | CASSLWLAEETQYF | TGCGCCAGCAGCTTGTGGCTAGCGGAAGAGACCCAGTACTTC
TRBD2 | . | TRBJ2-3 | TRBV11-2 | CASSSDSGGAGDTQYF | TGTGCCAGCAGCTCTGATAGCGGGGGGGCCGGAGATACGCAGTATTTT
. | . | TRBJ2-7 | TRBV6-1 | CASSPPGGDEQYF | TGTGCCAGCAGCCCGCCGGGCGGGGACGAGCAGTACTTC
. | . | TRBJ2-7 | TRBV2 | CASNIQGPFYEQYF | TGTGCCAGCAACATACAGGGCCCCTTCTACGAGCAGTACTTC
TRBD1 | . | TRBJ2-3 | TRBV29-1 | CSVGTGADTQYF | TGCAGCGTTGGGACAGGGGCGGATACGCAGTATTTT
. | . | TRBJ1-2 | TRBV9 | CASSVGTNYGYTF | TGTGCCAGCAGCGTGGGGACAAACTATGGCTACACCTTC
TRBD1 | . | TRBJ2-7 | TRBV9 | CASSVGRQGYEQYF | TGTGCCAGCAGCGTAGGTCGACAGGGCTACGAGCAGTACTTC
. | . | TRBJ1-5 | TRBV18 | CASAKGDNQPQHF | TGTGCCAGCGCCAAGGGGGATAATCAGCCCCAGCATTTT
. | once | TRBJ2-2 | TRBV5-1 | CASTDLQGSNGELFF | TGCGCCAGCACAGACTTGCAGGGATCTAACGGGGAGCTGTTTTTT
TRBD1 | . | TRBJ2-4 | TRBV5-5 | CASSLGGLDIQYF | TGTGCCAGCAGCTTAGGGGGCCTTGACATTCAGTACTTC